This T cell receptor beta chain was identified in a study of T cells in Graves' hyperthyroidism and ophthalmopathy. This clonotype was observed a few times. Its target is unknown. General observations from the study: A median roughly six months before onset, the model predicted ophthalmopathy.

Germline V lookup: CDR1 SGHRS, CDR2 YFSETQ. Trimming left V 0 bases short and J 1 base short, with 5 bases between. The CDR3 runs to 14 residues. The diagnostic basis comprised clinical symptoms, serum thyroxine and TRAb, thyroid ultrasound and orbital computed tomography. It was 8 to 10 ml of fresh peripheral blood that supplied the PBMCs. Amplification of TCR beta CDR3 regions was performed using RNA transcripts as template. The primer set for the first-round RT-PCR of the TCR CDR3 was HTBI. TCRdb reprocessed the multiplex PCR reads via MiXCR and lists one record per CDR3 protein. There are around 420,000 distinct CDR3 sequences in the sample; more than 15% occur only once, and just under 8% lies in the top ten.

The TCR sequence derives from a woman aged 18-29 years with Graves' hyperthyroidism. This chain connects TRBV5-1 to TRBJ1-3; D call uncertain. Source material: blood. Written as DNA, the CDR3 is TGCGCCAGCAGCTTGGCTCAGTCTGGAAACACCATATATTTT. Translated, it gives CASSLAQSGNTIYF.